Listed below are T cell receptor beta chains from one sample, sequenced in a study of T cell repertoires in cytomegalovirus infection. Their antigen targets remain unknown. MiXCR was run by TCRdb on the reads, yielding one entry per CDR3 protein. Of some 200,000 distinct CDR3 sequences detected, 30% to 45% appear once; the ten largest clones hold 55% to 60%. The sequencing used CD8+ T cells from cultured PBMCs, collected from culture after CMV antigen stimulation. The receptors here all came from a human donor in good health (CMV status not recorded). Some clones in this sample may be carry-over from other donors' samples. CDR3s include the opening cysteine and the closing phenylalanine or tryptophan. The listing skips clone size in some rows; elsewhere it reads once, few, many or a size class.

- TRBJ1-1 TRBV4-1 CASSPAPGGFTEAFF
- TRBJ2-7 TRBV7-9 CASRPGASYEQYF
- TRBJ2-5 TRBV7-9 CASSPRDSGYQETQYF
few TRBJ2-2 TRBV25-1 CASSEFNGGNTGELFF
- TRBJ2-1 TRBV10-3 CAITSGVSSYNEQFF
few TRBJ2-3 TRBV11-2 CASSLNRGRTDTQYF
many TRBJ2-2 TRBV7-6 CASSFGSGELFF
- TRBJ1-1 TRBV4-1 CASSQEGRGENTEAFF
few TRBJ1-1 TRBV25-1 CASSDKTGGFTEAFF
- TRBJ2-7 TRBV28 CASSLEFNSEGIYEQYF
few TRBJ2-7 TRBV6-5 CASSYTGQGYHEQYF
few TRBJ2-7 TRBV11-2 CASSLDEASGAYEQYF
- TRBJ2-7 TRBV7-9 CASSARGPSFEQYF
few TRBJ2-7 TRBV12-3/TRBV12-4 CASSRTGYEQYF
- TRBJ1-2 TRBV6-6 CASSKGTGIYGYTF
few TRBJ2-1 TRBV4-1 CASSQGGEGNEQFF
few TRBJ1-1 TRBV2 CASKPGRGAEAFF
- TRBJ2-3 TRBV2 CASPTGVKTDTQYF
- TRBJ2-5 TRBV28 CASSFGAQETQYF
- TRBJ2-7 TRBV27 CASSTTSGSQLGQYF
- TRBJ1-2 TRBV12-3/TRBV12-4 CASSLSGVPNYGYTF
few TRBJ2-5 TRBV15 CATSSPGGLAGMQTQYF
few TRBJ2-3 TRBV4-1 CASSQVGAADTQYF
- TRBJ1-6 TRBV4-2 CASSQRRTGDSPLHF
few TRBJ1-4 TRBV7-6 CASSSGATNEKLFF
few TRBJ2-7 TRBV7-9 CASSLVGAESEQYF
few TRBJ2-5 TRBV7-8 CASSLIMGGREETQYF
- TRBJ1-1 TRBV12-3/TRBV12-4 CASSYPGGDTEAFF